This T cell receptor beta chain was sequenced for a study of type 1 regulatory T cells (dated by TCRdb to the early 2020s). In terms of the full investigation: An in vitro protocol by which a Tr1-enriched, alloantigen-specific CD4 T cell product named T-allo10 was generated was characterized in the study. T-allo10 was being tested clinically in patients with hematological malignancies who were undergoing allogeneic hematopoietic stem cell transplantation.

Of note for this clonotype: It has no known antigen specificity. Within one base of it there is no much larger clone, and no base qualities were kept.

The instrument given in TCRdb is Illumina MiSeq. TCRdb took the public reads, trimmed them with fastp at Q25, ran MiXCR for clone calling and kept in-frame beta chains. One record per CDR3 amino acid sequence lists the most common genes and DNA. The sample table shows about 60,000 distinct CDR3 sequences, and approximately 60% are seen once. The ten largest clones add up to 1.8% of the sample. The trim is 1 base for V and 5 bases for J, with a gap of 15 bases between the germline ends. Its CDR3 holds 16 amino acids, cysteine through phenylalanine. The only DNA kept is the CDR3, 48 bases in frame from the first base. Reading the germline V gene (reference sequence) gives CDR1 DFQATT and CDR2 SNEGSKA. On the study overall, not on this receptor specifically: Tr1 cells showed a more restricted TCR repertoire than non-Tr1 cells, which the study interpreted as alloantigen-induced clonal expansion.

The chain employs TRBV20-1 and TRBJ1-6, with the D gene call left open. The sequenced sample consisted of cultured non-Tr1 T cells, either the whole culture or a sorted T cell fraction (not recorded which). In the paper's terms, the cell subset or site label means: non-Tr1 population from the T-allo10 product. The TCR comes from a human donor in good health. Read as DNA, the sequence is TGCAGTGCTAGAGCTCCCGGGGTACCTAATAATTCACCCCTCCACTTT. Its protein product is CSARAPGVPNNSPLHF.